A single T cell receptor (beta chain) is shown here with its context. The data are from a study of blood T cell repertoires in COVID-19. Study as a whole: The cDNA or gDNA used as material had been derived from T cells, B-cell-depleted T cells, or PBMCs.

The participants were between 18 and 89 years old and came from about two dozen US areas. Per the germline V gene, CDR1 is MNHNS and CDR2 is SASEGT. V was clipped by 1 base and J by 3 bases, with 10 bases between them. The CDR3 spans 14 residues. The method was immunoSEQ multiplex PCR; TCRdb's version includes in-frame clones alone and lacks a portion of them. The table records about 320,000 clones, roughly 89% of them present only once. This chain links TRBV6-1 with TRBJ2-7; TRBD1 might be the D (6 bases). The sequence was collected from a man in his 60s who had recovered from COVID-19. Sequencing was performed on PBMCs or T cells enriched from blood (not recorded which). The CDR3: CASSEVGAVYEQYF. The CDR3 DNA sequence: TGTGCCAGCAGTGAAGTGGGGGCGGTCTACGAGCAGTACTTC.